The rows below give T cell receptor beta chains drawn from one sample of a study of cytomegalovirus exposure and HLA in healthy donors. Sequencing used immunoSEQ multiplex PCR; TCRdb keeps in-frame clones, though not all of them. The sample includes 150,000 to 180,000 clones, 75% to 85% seen only once; the top ten take less than 10%. Sequencing used PBMCs. The source of these receptors is a man aged 25-45 years in good health and CMV-seropositive. The CDR3 runs from the conserved cysteine through the conserved F or W. Each record gives: clone size, V gene, J gene, CDR3 protein. Clone sizes are given selectively: once, few, many, or a class where the clone is expanded.

few	TRBV11-3	TRBJ2-7	CASSRSPGRNYEQYF
.	TRBV4-2	TRBJ1-1	CASSQGQVGNTEAFF
.	TRBV28	TRBJ1-2	CASSDSFYGYTF
.	TRBV2	TRBJ1-3	CASMGPRGQGARYSGNTIYF
.	TRBV28	TRBJ1-1	CATDPFQGGRAEAFF
.	TRBV5-4	TRBJ1-3	CASSRTEGNTIYF
once	TRBV6-5	TRBJ2-7	CASSFGTSGGYEQYF
.	TRBV4-1	TRBJ2-7	CASSSRGQGAGEQYF
.	TRBV11-2	TRBJ2-5	CASSAGQLQETQYF
.	TRBV6-1	TRBJ2-3	CASRTGITDTQYF
.	TRBV19	TRBJ1-2	CASSVGTGPYGYTF
few	TRBV4-3	TRBJ2-7	CASSQVTGATYEQYF
few	TRBV12-5	TRBJ2-1	CASGLVQLRQGGYFDEQFF
.	TRBV28	TRBJ1-2	CASSLGDYGYTF
few	TRBV5-6	TRBJ1-1	CASSLGEASKGTEAFF
.	TRBV7-2	TRBJ1-2	CASSASRGGYGYTF
.	TRBV6-5	TRBJ1-2	CASTHGAGVYGYTF
.	TRBV29-1	TRBJ2-5	CSATGSGQETQYF
.	TRBV6-6	TRBJ2-1	CASSSPDRGRNEQFF
once	TRBV27	TRBJ2-1	CASSGVPYNEQFF
.	TRBV30	TRBJ1-2	CAWISRASQRGYGYTF
.	TRBV9	TRBJ2-5	CASSASIQETQYF
once	TRBV7-3	TRBJ2-7	CASSPQPGGRGQYF
once	TRBV10-1	TRBJ2-7	CASSGLAGPYEQYF
once	TRBV6-5	TRBJ2-1	CASSTAGSNEQFF
.	TRBV6-1	TRBJ1-1	CASSLTGRNTEAFF
once	TRBV10-2	TRBJ2-2	CASIARANTGELFF
few	TRBV7-3	TRBJ1-1	CASSLSGGKMNTEAFF
.	TRBV7-8	TRBJ2-3	CASSYGTGTDTQYF
once	TRBV28	TRBJ2-4	CASSSKREGLQNIQYF
once	TRBV28	TRBJ2-2	CASSEWEGMNTGELFF
.	TRBV6-1	TRBJ1-2	CASSSLTANYGYTF
.	TRBV28	TRBJ1-1	CASIAGLNTEAFF
.	TRBV6-6	TRBJ1-2	CASSLTGNYGYTF
.	TRBV29-1	TRBJ1-2	CSVGGTGGASVYGYTF
.	TRBV27	TRBJ2-3	CASSFWATDTQYF
.	TRBV5-1	TRBJ1-3	CASSFTGTGGNGNTIYF
.	TRBV15	TRBJ1-5	CATSRERGSQPQHF
.	TRBV7-8	TRBJ1-5	CASSLAAGNQPQHF
.	TRBV6-1	TRBJ1-2	CASSGPPYGTDLYGYTF
few	TRBV27	TRBJ1-5	CASSLQGRNQPQHF
.	TRBV5-1	TRBJ1-1	CASSLDGPGSTEAFF
.	TRBV6-6	TRBJ1-5	CASSLMGGNQPQHF
.	TRBV15	TRBJ2-7	CATSRDQGPYEQYF
.	TRBV7-8	TRBJ2-3	CASSSFTGTSGPTDTQYF
.	TRBV11-2	TRBJ2-3	CASSLVVAGGGTDTQYF
.	TRBV19	TRBJ2-1	CASSIDRYNEQFF
.	TRBV9	TRBJ2-5	CASSVADSQETQYF
once	TRBV5-4	TRBJ2-7	CASSFGGVSYEQYF
.	TRBV28	TRBJ2-7	CASSSPGSGIEQYF
.	TRBV21-1	TRBJ1-2	CASSLRDRARYGYTF
few	TRBV21-1	TRBJ1-2	CASPSSGGEGYTF
.	TRBV5-4	TRBJ2-7	CASRTGLSSYEQYF